This TCR beta chain originates from a study of monozygotic twins with inflammatory bowel disease. Study-wide findings and caveats: By inverse Simpson index, TCRbeta diversity was lower in IBD patients than in healthy co-twins.

There are 13 residues in the CDR3. Looked up from germline, CDR1 is ENHRY and CDR2 is SYGVKD. Of note for this clonotype: Its antigen is currently unknown.

Eight distinct reactions (per sample) were used to make the cDNA. UMIs with a 6-nucleotide sample barcode were added by template switching. TCRdb re-called the 5' RACE reads and catalogs CDR3 proteins one per entry, DNA excluded. The sample table sets out 300,000 to 400,000 distinct CDR3 sequences. The chain couples TRBV10-3 to TRBJ2-5. The origin of this receptor is a human donor with ulcerative colitis or Crohn's disease, or a healthy co-twin of an affected twin (not recorded which). What was sequenced was blood. The CDR3 loop is CAIKAGDQETQYF.